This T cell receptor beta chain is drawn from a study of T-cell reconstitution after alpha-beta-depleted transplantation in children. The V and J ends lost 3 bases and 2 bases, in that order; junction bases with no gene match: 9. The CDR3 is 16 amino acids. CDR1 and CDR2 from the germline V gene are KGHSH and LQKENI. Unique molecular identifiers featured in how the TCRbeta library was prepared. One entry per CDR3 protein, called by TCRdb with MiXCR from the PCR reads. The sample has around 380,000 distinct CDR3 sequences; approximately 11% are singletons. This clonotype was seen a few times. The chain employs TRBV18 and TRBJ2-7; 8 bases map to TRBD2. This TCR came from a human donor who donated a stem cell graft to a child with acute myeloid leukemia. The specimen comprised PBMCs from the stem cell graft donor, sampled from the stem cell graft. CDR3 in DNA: TGTGCCAGCTCACCGTCTACTAGCGGAAGAACCTACGAGCAGTACTTC. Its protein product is CASSPSTSGRTYEQYF. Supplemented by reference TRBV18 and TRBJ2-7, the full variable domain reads NAGVMQNPRHLVRRRGQEARLRCSPMKGHSHVYWYRQLPEEGLKFMVYLQKENIIDESGMPKERFSAEFPKEGPSILRIQQVVRGDSAAYFCASSPSTSGRTYEQYFGPGTRLTVT.